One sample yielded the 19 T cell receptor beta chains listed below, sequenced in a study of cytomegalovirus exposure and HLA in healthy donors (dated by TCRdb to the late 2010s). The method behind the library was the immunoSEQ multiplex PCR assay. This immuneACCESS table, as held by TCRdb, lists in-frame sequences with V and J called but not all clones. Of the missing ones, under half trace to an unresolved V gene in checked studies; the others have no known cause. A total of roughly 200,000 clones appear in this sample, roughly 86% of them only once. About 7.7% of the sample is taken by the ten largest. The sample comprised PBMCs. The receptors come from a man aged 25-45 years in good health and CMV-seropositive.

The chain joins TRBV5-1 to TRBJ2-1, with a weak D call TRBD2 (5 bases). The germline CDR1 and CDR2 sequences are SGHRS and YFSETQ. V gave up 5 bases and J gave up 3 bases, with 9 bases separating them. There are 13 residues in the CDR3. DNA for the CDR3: TGCGCCAGCAGACGAGACTACTACAATGAGCAGTTCTTC. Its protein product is CASRRDYYNEQFF.

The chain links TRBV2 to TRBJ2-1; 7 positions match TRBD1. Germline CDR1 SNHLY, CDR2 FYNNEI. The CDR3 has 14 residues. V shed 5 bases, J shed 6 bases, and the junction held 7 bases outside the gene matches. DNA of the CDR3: TGTGCCAGCAGTACACAGGGGTGGGTCAATGAGCAGTTCTTC. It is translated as CASSTQGWVNEQFF.

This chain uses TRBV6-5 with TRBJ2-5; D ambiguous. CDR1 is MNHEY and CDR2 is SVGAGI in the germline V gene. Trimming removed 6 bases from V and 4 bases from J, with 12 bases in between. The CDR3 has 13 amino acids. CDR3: CASSLLTGETQYF. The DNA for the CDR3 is TGTGCCAGCAGCCTCCTCACGGGAGAGACCCAGTACTTC.

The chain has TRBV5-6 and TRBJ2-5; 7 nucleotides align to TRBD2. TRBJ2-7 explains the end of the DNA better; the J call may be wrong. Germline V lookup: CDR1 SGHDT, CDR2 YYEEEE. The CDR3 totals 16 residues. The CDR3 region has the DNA TGTGCCAGCAGTCCGGGAGGAACGTTGGGCCTCTACGAGCAGTACTTC. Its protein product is CASSPGGTLGLYEQYF.

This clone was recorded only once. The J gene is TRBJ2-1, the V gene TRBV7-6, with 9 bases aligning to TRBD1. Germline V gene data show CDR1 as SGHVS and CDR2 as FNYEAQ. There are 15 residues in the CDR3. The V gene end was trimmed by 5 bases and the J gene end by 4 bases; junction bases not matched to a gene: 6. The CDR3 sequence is CASSTGQGIYNEQFF. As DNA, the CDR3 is TGTGCCAGCAGCACCGGACAGGGGATATACAATGAGCAGTTCTTC.

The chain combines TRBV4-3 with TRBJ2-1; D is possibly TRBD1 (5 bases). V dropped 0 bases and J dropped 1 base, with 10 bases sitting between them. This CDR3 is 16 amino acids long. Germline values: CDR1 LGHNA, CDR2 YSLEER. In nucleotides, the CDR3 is TGCGCCAGCAGCCAAGATCTCAGGGTGTCCTACAATGAGCAGTTCTTC. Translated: CASSQDLRVSYNEQFF.

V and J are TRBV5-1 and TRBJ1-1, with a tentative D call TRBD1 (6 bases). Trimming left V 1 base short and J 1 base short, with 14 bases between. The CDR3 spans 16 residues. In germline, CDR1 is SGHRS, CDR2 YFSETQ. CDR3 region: CASSLLGGEGNTEAFF. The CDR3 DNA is TGCGCCAGCAGCTTGTTGGGGGGCGAGGGGAACACTGAAGCTTTCTTT.

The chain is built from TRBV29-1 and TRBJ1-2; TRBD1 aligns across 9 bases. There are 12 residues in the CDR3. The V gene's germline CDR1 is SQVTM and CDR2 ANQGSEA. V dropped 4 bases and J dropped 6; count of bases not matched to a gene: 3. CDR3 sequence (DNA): TGCAGCGTTGGCGACAGGGGGGATGGCTACACCTTC. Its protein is CSVGDRGDGYTF.

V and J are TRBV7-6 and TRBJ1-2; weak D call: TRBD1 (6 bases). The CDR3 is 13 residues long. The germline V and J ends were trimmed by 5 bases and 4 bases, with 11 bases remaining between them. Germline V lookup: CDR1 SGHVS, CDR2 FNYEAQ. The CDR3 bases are TGTGCCAGCAGCCACAGGGTCGGCTATGGCTACACCTTC. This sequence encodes CASSHRVGYGYTF.

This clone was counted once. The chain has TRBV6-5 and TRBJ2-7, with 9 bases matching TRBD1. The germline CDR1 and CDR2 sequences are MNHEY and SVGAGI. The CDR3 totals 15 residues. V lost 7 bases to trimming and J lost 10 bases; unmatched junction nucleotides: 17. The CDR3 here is CASNSPRQGDVGQYF. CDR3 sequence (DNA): TGTGCCAGCAACTCGCCCCGACAGGGGGACGTTGGCCAGTACTTC.

The DNA for the CDR3 is TGTGCCAGCAGCCTTGTAGCCAATGAGCAGTTCTTC. It translates to CASSLVANEQFF. This chain joins TRBV5-6 and TRBJ2-1; D unresolved. Trimming removed 4 bases at V and 6 bases at J, with 8 bases between. The CDR3 extends over 12 amino acids. The V gene's germline CDR1 is SGHDT and CDR2 YYEEEE.

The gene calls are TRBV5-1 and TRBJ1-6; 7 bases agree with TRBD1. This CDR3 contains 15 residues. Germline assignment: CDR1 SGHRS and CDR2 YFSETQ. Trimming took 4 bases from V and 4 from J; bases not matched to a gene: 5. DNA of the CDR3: TGCGCCAGCAGCCTCCGACAGGGTTATAATTCACCCCTCCACTTT. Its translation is CASSLRQGYNSPLHF.

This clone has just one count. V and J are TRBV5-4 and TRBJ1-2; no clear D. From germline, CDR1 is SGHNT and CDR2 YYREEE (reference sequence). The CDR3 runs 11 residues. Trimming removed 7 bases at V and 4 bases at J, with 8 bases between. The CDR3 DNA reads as TGTGCCAGCCTAGGACTCTATGGCTACACCTTC. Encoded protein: CASLGLYGYTF.

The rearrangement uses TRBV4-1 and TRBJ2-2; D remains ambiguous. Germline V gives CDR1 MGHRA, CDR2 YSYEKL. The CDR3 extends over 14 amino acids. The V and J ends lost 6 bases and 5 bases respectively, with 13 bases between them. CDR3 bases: TGCGCCAGCAGTCTGATAGATCGGACCGGGGAGCTGTTTTTT. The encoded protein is CASSLIDRTGELFF.

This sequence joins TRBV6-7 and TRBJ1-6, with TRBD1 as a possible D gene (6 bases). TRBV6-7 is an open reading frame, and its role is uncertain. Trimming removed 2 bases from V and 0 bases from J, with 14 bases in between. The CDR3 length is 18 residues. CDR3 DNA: TGTGCCAGCAGTTACGCCAGAGGGGGAAGCTCCTATAATTCACCCCTCCACTTT. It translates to CASSYARGGSSYNSPLHF.

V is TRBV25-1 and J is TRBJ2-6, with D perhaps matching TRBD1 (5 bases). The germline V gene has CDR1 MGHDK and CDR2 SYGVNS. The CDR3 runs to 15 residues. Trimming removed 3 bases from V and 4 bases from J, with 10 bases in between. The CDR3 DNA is TGTGCCAGCAGTGAGAACAGGCCCGGGGCCAACGTCCTGACTTTC. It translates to CASSENRPGANVLTF.

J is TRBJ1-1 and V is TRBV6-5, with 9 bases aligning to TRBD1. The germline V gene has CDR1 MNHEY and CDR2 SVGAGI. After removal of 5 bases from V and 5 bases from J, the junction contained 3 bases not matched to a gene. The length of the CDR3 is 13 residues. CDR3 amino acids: CASSRDRETEAFF. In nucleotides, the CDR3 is TGTGCCAGCAGTAGGGACAGGGAGACTGAAGCTTTCTTT.

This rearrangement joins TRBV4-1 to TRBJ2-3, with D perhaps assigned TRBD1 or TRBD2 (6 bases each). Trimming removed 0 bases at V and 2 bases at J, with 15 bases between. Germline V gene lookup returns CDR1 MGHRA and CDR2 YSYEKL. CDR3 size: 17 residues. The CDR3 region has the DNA TGCGCCAGCAGCCAAGAGAGGGGGGTGTTACTCACAGATACGCAGTATTTT. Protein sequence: CASSQERGVLLTDTQYF.

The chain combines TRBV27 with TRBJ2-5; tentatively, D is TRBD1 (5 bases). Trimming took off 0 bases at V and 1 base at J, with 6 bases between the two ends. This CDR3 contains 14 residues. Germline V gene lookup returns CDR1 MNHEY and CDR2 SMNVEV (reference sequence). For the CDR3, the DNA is TGTGCCAGCAGTTTATCTGACAGCCAAGAGACCCAGTACTTC. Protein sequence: CASSLSDSQETQYF.